This T cell receptor beta chain was captured in a study of siplizumab effects on memory and regulatory T cells. On this clone: Its target is not known.

Assays captured approximately 100,000 TCR templates per sample. TCRdb keeps only in-frame clones here, not all; method: immunoSEQ multiplex PCR. The table has tens of thousands of clones, over 80% seen once. Study-wide findings and caveats: Siplizumab significantly brought down the alloreactive sequences that trace back to unstimulated CD4+ memory cells. The apparent diversity of naive T cells exceeded that of memory cells, and naive T cells seemed to make a major contribution to the alloresponse.

The CDR3 sequence is 14 residues long. V lost 6 bases and J lost 3; bases outside the gene matches: 7. The germline CDR1 and CDR2 sequences are SGHRS and YFSETQ. The receptor's source is a human donor in good health. Sequencing was carried out using memory CD4+ T cells sorted from blood. The rearrangement joins TRBV5-1 to TRBJ2-3, with 7 bases that match TRBD2. In DNA, the CDR3 is TGCGCCAGCACCCAGACTAGCAGTACAGATACGCAGTATTTT. Encoded protein: CASTQTSSTDTQYF.